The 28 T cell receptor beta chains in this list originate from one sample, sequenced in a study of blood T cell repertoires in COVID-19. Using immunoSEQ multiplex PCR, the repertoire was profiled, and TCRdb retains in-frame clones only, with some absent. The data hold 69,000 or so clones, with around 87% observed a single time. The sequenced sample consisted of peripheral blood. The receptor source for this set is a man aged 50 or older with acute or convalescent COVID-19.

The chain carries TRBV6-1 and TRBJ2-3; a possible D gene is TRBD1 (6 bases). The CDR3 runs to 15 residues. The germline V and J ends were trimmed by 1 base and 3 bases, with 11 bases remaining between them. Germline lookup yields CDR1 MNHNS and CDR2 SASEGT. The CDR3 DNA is TGTGCCAGCAGTGAAGACTGGACAGCGACAGATACGCAGTATTTT. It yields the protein CASSEDWTATDTQYF.

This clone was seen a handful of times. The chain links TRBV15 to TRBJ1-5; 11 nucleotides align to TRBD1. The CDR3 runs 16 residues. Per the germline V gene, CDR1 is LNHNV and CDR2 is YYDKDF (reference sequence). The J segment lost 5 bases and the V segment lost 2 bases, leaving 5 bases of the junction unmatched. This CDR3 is CATSRRTGGADQPQHF. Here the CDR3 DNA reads TGTGCCACCAGCAGACGGACAGGGGGCGCGGATCAGCCCCAGCATTTT.

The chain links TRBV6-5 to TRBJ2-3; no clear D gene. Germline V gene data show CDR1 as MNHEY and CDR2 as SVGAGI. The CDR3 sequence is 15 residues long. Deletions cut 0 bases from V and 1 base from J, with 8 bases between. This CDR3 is CASSYSPGGTDTQYF. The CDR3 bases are TGTGCCAGCAGTTACTCCCCCGGAGGCACAGATACGCAGTATTTT.

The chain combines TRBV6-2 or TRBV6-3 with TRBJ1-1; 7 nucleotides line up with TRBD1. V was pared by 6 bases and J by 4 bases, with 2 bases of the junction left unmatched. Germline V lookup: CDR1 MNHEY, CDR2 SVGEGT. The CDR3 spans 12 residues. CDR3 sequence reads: CASSPGGTEAFF. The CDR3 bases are TGTGCCAGCAGCCCAGGGGGCACTGAAGCTTTCTTT.

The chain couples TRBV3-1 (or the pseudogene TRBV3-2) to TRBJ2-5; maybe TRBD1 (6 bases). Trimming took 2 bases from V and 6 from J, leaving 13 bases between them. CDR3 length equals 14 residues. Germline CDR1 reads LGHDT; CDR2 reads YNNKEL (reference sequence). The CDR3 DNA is TGTGCCAGCAGCCAACAGGGGAAAGGACAGACCCAGTACTTC. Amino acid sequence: CASSQQGKGQTQYF.

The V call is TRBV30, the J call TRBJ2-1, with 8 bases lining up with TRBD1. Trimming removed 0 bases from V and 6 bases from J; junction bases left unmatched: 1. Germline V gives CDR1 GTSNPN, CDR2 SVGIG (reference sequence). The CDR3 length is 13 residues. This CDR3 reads CAWSVGQVNEQFF. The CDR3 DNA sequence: TGTGCCTGGAGTGTGGGACAGGTCAATGAGCAGTTCTTC. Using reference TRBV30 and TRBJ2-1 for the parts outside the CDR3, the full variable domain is SQTIHQWPATLVQPVGSPLSLECTVEGTSNPNLYWYRQAAGRGLQLLFYSVGIGQISSEVPQNLSASRPQDRQFILSSKKLLLSDSGFYLCAWSVGQVNEQFFGPGTRLTVL.

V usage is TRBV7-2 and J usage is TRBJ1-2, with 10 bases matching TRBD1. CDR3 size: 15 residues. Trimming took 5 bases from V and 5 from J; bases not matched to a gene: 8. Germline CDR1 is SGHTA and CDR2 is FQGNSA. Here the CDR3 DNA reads TGTGCCAGCAGCCAGGACAGGGGGAATTGGTATGGCTACACCTTC. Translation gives CASSQDRGNWYGYTF.

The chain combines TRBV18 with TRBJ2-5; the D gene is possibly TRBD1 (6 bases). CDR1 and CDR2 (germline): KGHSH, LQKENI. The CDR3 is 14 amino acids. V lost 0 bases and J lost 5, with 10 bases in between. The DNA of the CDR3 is TGTGCCAGCTCACCACCGACAGGTTGGGAGACCCAGTACTTC. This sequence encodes CASSPPTGWETQYF.

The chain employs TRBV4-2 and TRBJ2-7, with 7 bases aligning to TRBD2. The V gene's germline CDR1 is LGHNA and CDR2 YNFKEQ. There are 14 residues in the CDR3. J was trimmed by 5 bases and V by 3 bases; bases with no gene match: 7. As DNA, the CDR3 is TGTGCCAGCAGCCATGGCGGGAGTGCCCACGAGCAGTACTTC. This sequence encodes CASSHGGSAHEQYF.

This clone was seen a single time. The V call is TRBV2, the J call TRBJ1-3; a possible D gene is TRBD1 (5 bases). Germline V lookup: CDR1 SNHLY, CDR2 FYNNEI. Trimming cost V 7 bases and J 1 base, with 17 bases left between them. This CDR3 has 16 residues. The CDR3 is CASTPFEGTSGNTIYF. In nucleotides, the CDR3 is TGTGCCAGCACCCCTTTTGAGGGGACTTCTGGAAACACCATATATTTT.

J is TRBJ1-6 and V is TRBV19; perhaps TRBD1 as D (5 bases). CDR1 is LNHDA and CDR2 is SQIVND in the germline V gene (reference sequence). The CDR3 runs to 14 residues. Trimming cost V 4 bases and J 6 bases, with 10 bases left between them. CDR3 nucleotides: TGTGCCAGTAGTACTCAGGGTGGTAATTCACCCCTCCACTTT. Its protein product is CASSTQGGNSPLHF.

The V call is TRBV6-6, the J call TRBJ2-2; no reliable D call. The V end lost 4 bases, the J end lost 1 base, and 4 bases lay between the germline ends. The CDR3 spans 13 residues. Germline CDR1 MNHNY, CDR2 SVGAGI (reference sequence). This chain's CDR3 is CASSSGNTGELFF. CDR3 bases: TGTGCCAGCAGTTCGGGGAACACCGGGGAGCTGTTTTTT.

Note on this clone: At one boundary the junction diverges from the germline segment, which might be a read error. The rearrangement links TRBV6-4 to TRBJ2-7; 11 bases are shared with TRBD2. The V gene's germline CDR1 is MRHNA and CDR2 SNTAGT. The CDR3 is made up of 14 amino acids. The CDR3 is CANSSGRGPYEQYF. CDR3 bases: TGTGCCAACAGTAGCGGGAGGGGCCCCTACGAGCAGTACTTC.

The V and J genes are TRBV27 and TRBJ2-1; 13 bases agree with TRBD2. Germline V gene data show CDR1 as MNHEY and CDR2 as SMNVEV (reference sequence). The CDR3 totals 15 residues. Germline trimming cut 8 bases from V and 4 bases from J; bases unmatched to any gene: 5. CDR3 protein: CASGRLAGGYNEQFF. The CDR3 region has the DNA TGTGCCAGCGGGCGACTAGCGGGAGGTTACAATGAGCAGTTCTTC.

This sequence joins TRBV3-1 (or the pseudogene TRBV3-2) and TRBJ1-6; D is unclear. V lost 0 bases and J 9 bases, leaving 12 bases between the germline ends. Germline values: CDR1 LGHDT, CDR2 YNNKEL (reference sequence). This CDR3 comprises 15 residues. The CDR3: CASSQDLHPSSPLHF. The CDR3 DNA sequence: TGTGCCAGCAGCCAAGATCTTCATCCGAGTTCACCCCTCCACTTT.

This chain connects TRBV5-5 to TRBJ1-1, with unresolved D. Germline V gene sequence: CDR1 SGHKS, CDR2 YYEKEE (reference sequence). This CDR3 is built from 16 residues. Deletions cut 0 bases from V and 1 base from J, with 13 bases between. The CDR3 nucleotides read TGTGCCAGCAGCTTGGATCCTGGATCTAGGAACACTGAAGCTTTCTTT. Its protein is CASSLDPGSRNTEAFF.

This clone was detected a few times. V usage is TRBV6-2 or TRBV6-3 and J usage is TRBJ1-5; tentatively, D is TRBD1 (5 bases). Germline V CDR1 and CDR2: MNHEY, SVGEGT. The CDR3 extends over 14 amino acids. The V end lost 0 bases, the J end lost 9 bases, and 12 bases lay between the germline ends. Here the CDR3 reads CASSYSGAGLPQHF. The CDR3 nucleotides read TGTGCCAGCAGTTACTCAGGGGCAGGTTTGCCCCAGCATTTT.

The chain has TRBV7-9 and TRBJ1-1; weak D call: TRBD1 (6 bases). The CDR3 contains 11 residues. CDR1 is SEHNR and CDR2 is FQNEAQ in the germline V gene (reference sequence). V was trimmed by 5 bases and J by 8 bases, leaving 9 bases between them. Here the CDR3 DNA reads TGTGCCAGCAGCCCGGACAGCGAAGCTTTCTTT. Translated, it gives CASSPDSEAFF. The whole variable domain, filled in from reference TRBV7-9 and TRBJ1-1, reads DTGVSQNPRHKITKRGQNVTFRCDPISEHNRLYWYRQTLGQGPEFLTYFQNEAQLEKSRLLSDRFSAERPKGSFSTLEIQRTEQGDSAMYLCASSPDSEAFFGQGTRLTVV.

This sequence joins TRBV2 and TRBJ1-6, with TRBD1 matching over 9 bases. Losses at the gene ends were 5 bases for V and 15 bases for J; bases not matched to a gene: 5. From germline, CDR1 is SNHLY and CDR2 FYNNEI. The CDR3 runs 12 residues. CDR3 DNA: TGTGCCAGCAGTTATACAGGGGGCAACCTCCACTTT. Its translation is CASSYTGGNLHF.

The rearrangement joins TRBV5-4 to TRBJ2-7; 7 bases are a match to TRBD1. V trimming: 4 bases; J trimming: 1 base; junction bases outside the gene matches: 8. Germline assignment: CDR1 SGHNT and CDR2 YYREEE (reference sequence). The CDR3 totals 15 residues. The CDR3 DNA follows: TGTGCCAGCAGCCTCAGGGAGACAGGGTCCTACGAGCAGTACTTC. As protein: CASSLRETGSYEQYF.

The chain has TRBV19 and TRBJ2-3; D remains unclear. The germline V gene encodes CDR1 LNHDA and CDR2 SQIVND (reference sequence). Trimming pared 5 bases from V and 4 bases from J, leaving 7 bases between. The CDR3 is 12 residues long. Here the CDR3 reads CASSFTADTQYF. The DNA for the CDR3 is TGTGCCAGTAGTTTTACAGCAGATACGCAGTATTTT.

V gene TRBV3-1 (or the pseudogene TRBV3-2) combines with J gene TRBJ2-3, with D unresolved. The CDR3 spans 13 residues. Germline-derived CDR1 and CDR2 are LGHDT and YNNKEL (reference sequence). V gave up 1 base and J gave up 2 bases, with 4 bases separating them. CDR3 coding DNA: TGTGCCAGCAGCCAAGTCCTCACAGATACGCAGTATTTT. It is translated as CASSQVLTDTQYF.

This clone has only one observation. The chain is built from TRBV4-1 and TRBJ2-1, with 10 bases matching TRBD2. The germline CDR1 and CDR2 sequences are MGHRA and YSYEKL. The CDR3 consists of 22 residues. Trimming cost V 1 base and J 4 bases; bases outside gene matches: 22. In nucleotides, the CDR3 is TGCGCCAGCAGCCAAGTGTATTCGACTGGGCTAGCGGGGGCCCTTAATTACAATGAGCAGTTCTTC. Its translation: CASSQVYSTGLAGALNYNEQFF.

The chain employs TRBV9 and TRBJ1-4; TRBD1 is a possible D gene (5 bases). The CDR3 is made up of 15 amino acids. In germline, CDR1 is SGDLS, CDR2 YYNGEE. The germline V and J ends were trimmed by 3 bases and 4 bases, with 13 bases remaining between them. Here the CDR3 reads CASSATWGDNEKLFF. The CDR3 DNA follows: TGTGCCAGCAGCGCCACTTGGGGGGATAATGAAAAACTGTTTTTT.

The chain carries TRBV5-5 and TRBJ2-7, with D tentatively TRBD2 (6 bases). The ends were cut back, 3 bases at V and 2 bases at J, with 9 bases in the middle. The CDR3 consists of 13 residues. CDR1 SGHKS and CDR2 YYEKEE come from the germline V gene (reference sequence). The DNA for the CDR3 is TGTGCCAGCAGCTACCGGGGGACCTACGAGCAGTACTTC. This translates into CASSYRGTYEQYF.

CDR3 in DNA: TGTGCCAGCAGCCACCTCGTGCGGGAGGGGGGAAACATTCAGTACTTC. This translates into CASSHLVREGGNIQYF. V and J are TRBV3-1 (or the pseudogene TRBV3-2) and TRBJ2-4; 9 nucleotides agree with TRBD2. This CDR3 is built from 16 residues. CDR1 LGHDT and CDR2 YNNKEL come from the germline V gene (reference sequence). The trim removed 3 bases at V and 6 bases at J, leaving 9 bases unmatched.

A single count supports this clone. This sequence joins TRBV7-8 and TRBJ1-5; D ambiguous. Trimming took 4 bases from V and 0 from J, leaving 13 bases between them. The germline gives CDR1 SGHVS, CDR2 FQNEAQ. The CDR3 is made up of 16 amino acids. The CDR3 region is CASSSLTRDSNQPQHF. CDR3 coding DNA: TGTGCCAGCAGCTCCTTAACTCGGGATAGCAATCAGCCCCAGCATTTT.

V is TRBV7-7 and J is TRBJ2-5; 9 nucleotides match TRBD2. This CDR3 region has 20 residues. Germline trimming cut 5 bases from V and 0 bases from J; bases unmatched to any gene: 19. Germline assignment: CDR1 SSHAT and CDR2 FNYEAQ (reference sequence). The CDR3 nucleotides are TGTGCCAGCAGCCCAGCGGGTCTAGCGGGACGTCACTTGTACCAAGAGACCCAGTACTTC. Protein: CASSPAGLAGRHLYQETQYF. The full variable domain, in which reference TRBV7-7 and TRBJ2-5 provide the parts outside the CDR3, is GAGVSQSPRYKVTKRGQDVTLRCDPISSHATLYWYQQALGQGPEFLTYFNYEAQPDKSGLPSDRFSAERPEGSISTLTIQRTEQRDSAMYRCASSPAGLAGRHLYQETQYFGPGTRLLVL.